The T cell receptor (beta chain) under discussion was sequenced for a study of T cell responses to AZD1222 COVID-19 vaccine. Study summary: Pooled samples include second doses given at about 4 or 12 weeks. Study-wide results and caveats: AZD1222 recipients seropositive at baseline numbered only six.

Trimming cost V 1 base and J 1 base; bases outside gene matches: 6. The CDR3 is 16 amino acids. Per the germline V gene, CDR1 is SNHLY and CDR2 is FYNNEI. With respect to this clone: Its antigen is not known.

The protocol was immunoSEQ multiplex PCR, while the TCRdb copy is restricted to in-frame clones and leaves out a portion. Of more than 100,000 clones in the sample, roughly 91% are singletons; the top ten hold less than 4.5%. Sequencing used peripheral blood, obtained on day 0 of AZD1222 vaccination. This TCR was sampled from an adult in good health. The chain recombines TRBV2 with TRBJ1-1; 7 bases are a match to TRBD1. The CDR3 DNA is TGTGCCAGCAGTGAAGTGACGGGGACAGCGAACACTGAAGCTTTCTTT. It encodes CASSEVTGTANTEAFF.